These 3 T cell receptor beta chains originate from one sample sequenced in a study of T-cell reconstitution after alpha-beta-depleted transplantation in children. During its preparation, the TCRbeta library received unique molecular identifiers. TCRdb reprocessed the PCR reads with MiXCR, giving one entry per CDR3 protein. The sample consists of roughly 670,000 distinct CDR3 sequences, roughly 14% of them appearing once. Here the sequenced sample was PBMCs, taken before TCRalphabeta/CD19-depleted stem cell transplant. These receptors were taken from a girl aged 2 to 9 with congenital amegakaryocytic thrombocytopenia, due to receive a stem cell transplant.

This CDR3 reads CASSPGTLEQYF. Here the CDR3 DNA reads TGTGCCAGCAGTCCCGGGACACTTGAGCAGTACTTC. The chain links TRBV12-3 or TRBV12-4 to TRBJ2-7, with a possible D match to TRBD1 (6 bases). Deletions cut 5 bases from V and 7 bases from J, with 12 bases between. The CDR3 runs 12 residues.

This clonotype was counted many times. The V gene is TRBV20-1, the J gene TRBJ2-1; 8 bases fit TRBD1. V trimming: 5 bases; J trimming: 5 bases; junction bases outside the gene matches: 8. Germline loops: CDR1 DFQATT, CDR2 SNEGSKA (reference sequence). The CDR3 is 14 amino acids. The CDR3 sequence: CSARDRRADNEQFF. CDR3 nucleotide sequence: TGCAGTGCTCGGGACAGGCGAGCGGACAATGAGCAGTTCTTC.

This clonotype was seen many times. The chain uses TRBV4-1 and TRBJ2-7, with D maybe TRBD1 (5 bases). The germline V gene has CDR1 MGHRA and CDR2 YSYEKL. The CDR3 consists of 16 residues. V shed 5 bases and J shed 5 bases, with 22 bases lying between them. Here the CDR3 DNA reads TGCGCCAGCAGCTACCAAGAAGGGGCCAGTGGCCACGAGCAGTACTTC. Amino acids: CASSYQEGASGHEQYF.